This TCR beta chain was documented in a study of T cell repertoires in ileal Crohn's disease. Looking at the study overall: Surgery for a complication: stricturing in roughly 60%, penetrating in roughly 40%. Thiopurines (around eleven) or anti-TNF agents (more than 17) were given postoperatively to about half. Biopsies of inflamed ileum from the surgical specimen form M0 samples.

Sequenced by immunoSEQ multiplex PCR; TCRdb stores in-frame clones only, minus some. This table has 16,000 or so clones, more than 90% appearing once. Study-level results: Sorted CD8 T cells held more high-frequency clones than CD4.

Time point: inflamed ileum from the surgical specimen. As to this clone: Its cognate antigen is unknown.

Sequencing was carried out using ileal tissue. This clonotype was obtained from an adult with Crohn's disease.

The CDR3, as DNA: TGTGCCAGCAGATCGGGACAGGGGAATGAGCAGTTCTTC. It yields the protein CASRSGQGNEQFF. This chain joins TRBV7-9 and TRBJ2-1, with TRBD1 matching over 10 bases. Germline CDR1 and CDR2: SEHNR and FQNEAQ (reference sequence). Unmatched junction bases numbered 3, after V lost 6 bases and J lost 7 bases. This CDR3 comprises 13 residues.